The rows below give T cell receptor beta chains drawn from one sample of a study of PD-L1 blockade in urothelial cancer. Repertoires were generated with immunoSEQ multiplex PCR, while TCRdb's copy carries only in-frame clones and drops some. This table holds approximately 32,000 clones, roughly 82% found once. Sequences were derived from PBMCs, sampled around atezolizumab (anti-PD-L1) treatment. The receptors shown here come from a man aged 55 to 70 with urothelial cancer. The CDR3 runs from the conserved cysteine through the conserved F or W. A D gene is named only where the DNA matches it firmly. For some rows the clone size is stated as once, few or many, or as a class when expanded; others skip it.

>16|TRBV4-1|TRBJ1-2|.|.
TGCGCCAGCAGCCAAGATAGCAGGGTAGGGATCGGGGGCTACACCTTC
CASSQDSRVGIGGYTF
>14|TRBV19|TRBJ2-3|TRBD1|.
TGTGCCAGTAACGACAGGGGCGGTACAGATACGCAGTATTTT
CASNDRGGTDTQYF
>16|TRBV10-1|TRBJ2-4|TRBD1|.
TGCGCCGGAAAAAACGGGACAGACCTAGCCAAAAACATTCAGTACTTC
CAGKNGTDLAKNIQYF
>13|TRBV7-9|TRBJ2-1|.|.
TGTGCCAGCAGCGAGCTTGGGGCGGCCGAGCAGTTCTTC
CASSELGAAEQFF
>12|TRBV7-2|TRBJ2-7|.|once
TGTGCCAGCAGCCGTTTCTCCTACGAGCAGTACTTC
CASSRFSYEQYF
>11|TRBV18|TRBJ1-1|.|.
TGTGCCAGCTCACCCGGCTTGGAGGCTTTCTTT
CASSPGLEAFF
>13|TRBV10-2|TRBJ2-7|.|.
TGCGCCACCATAGACACGAGCTCCTACGAGCAGTACTTC
CATIDTSSYEQYF
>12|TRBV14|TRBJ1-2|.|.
TGTGCCAGCAGCCAAGGGGCGGGAGGCTACACCTTC
CASSQGAGGYTF
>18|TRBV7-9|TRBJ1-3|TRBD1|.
TGTGCCAGCAGCTTAGGCAGGGGGTCCATTCCCTCTGGAAACACCATATATTTT
CASSLGRGSIPSGNTIYF
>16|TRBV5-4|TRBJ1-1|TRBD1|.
TGTGCCAGTACTCTCGGGACAGGGGGACCGAACACTGAAGCTTTCTTT
CASTLGTGGPNTEAFF
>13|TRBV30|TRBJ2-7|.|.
TGTGCCTGGACGAAAGGGGCTGTCGGCGAGCAGTACTTC
CAWTKGAVGEQYF
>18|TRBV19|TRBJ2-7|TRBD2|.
TGTGCCAGTAGTATAGCTAGCGGGAGGGCCTCAAGCTCCTACGAGCAGTACTTC
CASSIASGRASSSYEQYF
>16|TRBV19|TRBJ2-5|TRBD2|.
TGTGCCAGTAGGGGGGGCGGACTAGCGGGGGACAAGACCCAGTACTTC
CASRGGGLAGDKTQYF